The 10 T cell receptor beta chains below come from one sample, sequenced in a study of CD8 T cells in ankylosing spondylitis (dated by TCRdb to the late 2010s). Paper-wide results and their limitations: A TCR beta motif made up of several highly homologous amino acid variants appeared to be characteristic of blood from ankylosing spondylitis patients.

No antigen has been assigned to these receptors. The receptor library was made with 5' RACE. For sequencing, an Illumina HiSeq 2500 was employed. TCRdb handled the public reads itself, with Q25 trimming in fastp and clone calling in MiXCR, and kept productive beta chains. Entries are consolidated by CDR3 protein sequence, retaining the most common genes and DNA. The sample table contains over 400,000 distinct CDR3 sequences; only one count was recorded for 25% to 30% of them. The ten largest account for roughly 0.8% of the sample. The sequenced sample consisted of blood, either unsorted or a sorted T cell fraction (not recorded which). The origin of the receptors is a male donor with ankylosing spondylitis.

This rearrangement joins TRBV28 to TRBJ2-7; the match to TRBD1 covers 7 bases. The CDR3 is 15 residues long. V was pared by 6 bases and J by 0 bases, with 8 bases of the junction left unmatched. Per germline, CDR1 MDHEN and CDR2 SYDVKM. The CDR3 here is CASSSTGITSYEQYV. Here the CDR3 DNA reads TGTGCCAGCAGCTCGACAGGGATCACCTCCTACGAGCAGTACGTC.

The chain employs TRBV2 and TRBJ2-1; D unresolved. This CDR3 is 11 amino acids long. With 10 bases removed from V and 9 bases from J, the gap between germline ends came to 13 bases. CDR1 is SNHLY, CDR2 FYNNEI, per germline. The CDR3 sequence is CATRSEVEQFF. The CDR3 DNA reads TGTGCCACAAGGAGCGAGGTTGAGCAGTTCTTC.

Only a few counts were recorded for this clonotype. The chain carries TRBV2 and TRBJ2-1; TRBD2 is a possible D gene (5 bases). CDR1 and CDR2 (germline): SNHLY, FYNNEI. The CDR3 totals 12 residues. V was cut by 7 bases and J by 15 bases, with 19 bases left in between. The CDR3 nucleotides read TGTGCCAGCACCGAATTCAGCGGTCCCCCGTTCTTC. This gives the protein CASTEFSGPPFF.

The chain uses TRBV5-1 and TRBJ2-2; possibly TRBD2 for D (6 bases). Per germline, CDR1 SGHRS and CDR2 YFSETQ. The germline V and J ends were trimmed by 4 bases and 2 bases, with 18 bases remaining between them. The CDR3 extends over 17 amino acids. The CDR3 sequence: CASSPRFRDSNTGELFF. As DNA, the CDR3 is TGCGCCAGCAGCCCGAGATTCCGGGACTCCAACACCGGGGAGCTGTTTTTT.

This clonotype has a single count. The rearrangement links TRBV10-1 to TRBJ1-2; maybe TRBD1 (6 bases). The CDR3 length is 14 residues. With 0 bases removed from V and 8 bases from J, the gap between germline ends came to 13 bases. The germline V gene encodes CDR1 WNHNN and CDR2 SYGVQD (reference sequence). CDR3 DNA: TGCGCCAGCAGTGAGTCGAGGGGGTATCGCGGCTACACCTTC. Its protein product is CASSESRGYRGYTF.

The rearrangement joins TRBV4-2 to TRBJ1-5, with TRBD1 matching over 9 bases. The CDR3 totals 18 residues. Germline loops: CDR1 LGHNA, CDR2 YNFKEQ. Trimming cost V 1 base and J 2 bases; bases outside gene matches: 9. The CDR3, as DNA: TGTGCCAGCAGCCAAGGGACAGGGGCTGGGAAGGGCAATCAGCCCCAGCATTTT. Its translation: CASSQGTGAGKGNQPQHF.

The chain uses TRBV3-1 and TRBJ1-1, with 10 bases fitting TRBD1. CDR1 and CDR2 (germline): LGHDT, YNNKEL (reference sequence). The CDR3 is made up of 14 amino acids. With 4 bases clipped from V and 7 bases from J, the junction kept 6 bases outside the gene matches. DNA of the CDR3: TGTGCCAGCAGCCGTCGACAGGGGGCTAATGAAGCTTTCTTT. This gives the protein CASSRRQGANEAFF.

This sequence joins TRBV2 and TRBJ1-1, with a weak D call TRBD1 (6 bases). Between the trimmed V and J ends, which lost 1 base and 8 bases, there was a span of 14 bases. The CDR3 sequence is 14 residues long. Germline loops: CDR1 SNHLY, CDR2 FYNNEI. CDR3 sequence reads: CASSEDLPTGEAFF. CDR3 nucleotide sequence: TGTGCCAGCAGTGAAGACTTGCCGACAGGAGAAGCTTTCTTT.

This chain's CDR3 is CASSGTLATNEKLFF. As DNA, the CDR3 is TGTGCCAGCAGCGGGACACTTGCAACTAATGAAAAACTGTTTTTT. The chain is built from TRBV2 and TRBJ1-4; D perhaps matches TRBD1 (6 bases). The CDR3 contains 15 residues. The V and J ends lost 6 bases and 0 bases respectively, with 11 bases between them. The V gene's germline CDR1 is SNHLY and CDR2 FYNNEI.

This clonotype turned up a few times. The chain uses TRBV11-2 and TRBJ2-1, with D possibly TRBD2 on 6 matching bases. V lost 4 bases to trimming and J lost 10 bases, with 17 bases between them. The CDR3 consists of 14 residues. Germline values: CDR1 SGHAT, CDR2 FQNNGV. CDR3 amino acids: CASSSVGGSREQFF. DNA for the CDR3: TGTGCCAGCAGCTCGGTCGGAGGGTCCAGGGAGCAGTTCTTC.